The clone carrying this T cell receptor beta chain was counted at least ten times. What it binds is not known. Sequencing libraries of naive CD8 cells derived from approximately 22,000 to 940,000 sorted cells with 10%, 30% or 50% RNA. When naive CD8 T cells were sorted, they were gated as CD8+CD4-CCR7+CD45RA+. These data belong to a study of molecular identifiers for immune sequencing clone quantification. Study-level findings and limits: Clonotypes topping 20 RNA copies carried over 97% of effector molecules but under 1% of naive ones.

Germline lookup yields CDR1 SGHRS and CDR2 YFSETQ. This CDR3 has 15 residues. V was pared by 0 bases and J by 7 bases, with 6 bases of the junction left unmatched. In preparing bulk TCR libraries, previously described methods and listed TCR primers were used. TCRdb re-called the PCR reads through MiXCR, storing one row per CDR3 protein. The sample includes over 600,000 distinct CDR3 sequences, 15% to 20% of them seen just once. This rearrangement joins TRBV5-1 to TRBJ1-4, with 7 nucleotides matching TRBD1. Sequencing input: naive CD8+ T cells from blood, with Jurkat cell RNA spiked in. Subset meaning: FACS-sorted CD8+CD4-CCR7+CD45RA+ naive T cells. This TCR derives from a human donor in good health. Some libraries in this study had Jurkat cell RNA spiked in. CDR3 sequence: CASSLGTGEGEKLFF. The CDR3 coding sequence is TGCGCCAGCAGCTTGGGGACAGGTGAAGGTGAAAAACTGTTTTTT.